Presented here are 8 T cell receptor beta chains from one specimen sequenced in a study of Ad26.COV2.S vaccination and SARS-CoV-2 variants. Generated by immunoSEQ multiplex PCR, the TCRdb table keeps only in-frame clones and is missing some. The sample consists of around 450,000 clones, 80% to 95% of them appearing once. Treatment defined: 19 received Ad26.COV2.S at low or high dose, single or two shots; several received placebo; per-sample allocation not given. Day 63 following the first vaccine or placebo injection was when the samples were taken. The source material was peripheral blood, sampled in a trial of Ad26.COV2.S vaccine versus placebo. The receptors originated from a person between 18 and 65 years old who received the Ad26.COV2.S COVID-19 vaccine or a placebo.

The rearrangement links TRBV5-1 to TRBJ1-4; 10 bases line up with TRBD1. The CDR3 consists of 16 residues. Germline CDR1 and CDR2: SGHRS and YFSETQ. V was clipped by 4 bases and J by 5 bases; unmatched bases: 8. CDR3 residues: CASSARTGQGNEKLFF. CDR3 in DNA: TGCGCCAGCAGCGCCCGGACGGGACAGGGGAATGAAAAACTGTTTTTT.

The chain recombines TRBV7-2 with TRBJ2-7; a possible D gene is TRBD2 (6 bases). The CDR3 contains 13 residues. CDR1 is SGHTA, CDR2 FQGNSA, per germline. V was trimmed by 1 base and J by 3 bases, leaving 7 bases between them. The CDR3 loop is CASSLEGGYEQYF. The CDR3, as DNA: TGTGCCAGCAGCTTAGAGGGAGGCTACGAGCAGTACTTC.

CDR3 bases: TGTGCCAGCTCACCAAACAGGGACACTGAAGCTTTCTTT. Translated, it gives CASSPNRDTEAFF. The J gene is TRBJ1-1, the V gene TRBV18; tentatively, D is TRBD1 (6 bases). CDR3 length: 13 amino acids. The V end was cut by 2 bases, the J end by 3 bases, with 7 bases between. Germline V gene data show CDR1 as KGHSH and CDR2 as LQKENI.

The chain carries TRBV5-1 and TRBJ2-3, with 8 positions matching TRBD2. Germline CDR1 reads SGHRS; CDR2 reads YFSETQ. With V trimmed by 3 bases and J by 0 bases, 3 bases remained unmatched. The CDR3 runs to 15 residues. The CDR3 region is CASSYSGTSTDTQYF. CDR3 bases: TGCGCCAGCAGCTATAGCGGGACTAGCACAGATACGCAGTATTTT.

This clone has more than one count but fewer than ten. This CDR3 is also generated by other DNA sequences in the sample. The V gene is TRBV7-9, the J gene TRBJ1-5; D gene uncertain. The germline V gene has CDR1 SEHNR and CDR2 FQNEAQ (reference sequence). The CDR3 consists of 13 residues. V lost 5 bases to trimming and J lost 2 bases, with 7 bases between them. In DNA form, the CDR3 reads TGTGCCAGCAGCCTCGATGGCAATCAGCCCCAGCATTTT. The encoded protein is CASSLDGNQPQHF.

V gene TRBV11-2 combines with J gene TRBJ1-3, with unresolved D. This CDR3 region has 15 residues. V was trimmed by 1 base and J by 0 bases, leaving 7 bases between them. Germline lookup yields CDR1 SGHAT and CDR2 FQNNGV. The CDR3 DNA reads TGTGCCAGCAGCTTAGGCCGCAACTCTGGAAACACCATATATTTT. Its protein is CASSLGRNSGNTIYF.

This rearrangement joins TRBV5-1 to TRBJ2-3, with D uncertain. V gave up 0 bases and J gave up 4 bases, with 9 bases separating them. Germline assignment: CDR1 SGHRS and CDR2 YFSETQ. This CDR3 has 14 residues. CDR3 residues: CASSLVTGADTQYF. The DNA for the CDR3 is TGCGCCAGCAGCTTGGTCACGGGTGCAGATACGCAGTATTTT.

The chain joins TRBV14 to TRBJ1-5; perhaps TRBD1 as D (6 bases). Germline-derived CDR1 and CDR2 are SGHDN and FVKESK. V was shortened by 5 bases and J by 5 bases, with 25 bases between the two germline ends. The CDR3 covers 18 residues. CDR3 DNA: TGTGCCAGCAGCTCCAAGAAAAGGCAGGGGCGCTTCGATCAGCCCCAGCATTTT. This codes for CASSSKKRQGRFDQPQHF. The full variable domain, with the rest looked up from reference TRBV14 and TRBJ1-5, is EAGVTQFPSHSVIEKGQTVTLRCDPISGHDNLYWYRRVMGKEIKFLLHFVKESKQDESGMPNNRFLAERTGGTYSTLKVQPAELEDSGVYFCASSSKKRQGRFDQPQHFGDGTRLSIL.